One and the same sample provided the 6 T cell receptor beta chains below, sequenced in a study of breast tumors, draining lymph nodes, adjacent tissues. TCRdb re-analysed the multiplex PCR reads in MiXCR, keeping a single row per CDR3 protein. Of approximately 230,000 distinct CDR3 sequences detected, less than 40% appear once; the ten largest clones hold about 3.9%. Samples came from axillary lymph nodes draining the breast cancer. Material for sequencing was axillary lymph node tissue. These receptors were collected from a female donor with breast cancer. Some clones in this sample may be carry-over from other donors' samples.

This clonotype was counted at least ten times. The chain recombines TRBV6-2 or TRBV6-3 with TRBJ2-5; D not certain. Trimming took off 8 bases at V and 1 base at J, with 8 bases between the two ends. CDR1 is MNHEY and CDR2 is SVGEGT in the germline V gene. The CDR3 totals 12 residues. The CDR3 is CASGRIQETQYF. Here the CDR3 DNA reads TGTGCCAGCGGACGAATCCAAGAGACCCAGTACTTC.

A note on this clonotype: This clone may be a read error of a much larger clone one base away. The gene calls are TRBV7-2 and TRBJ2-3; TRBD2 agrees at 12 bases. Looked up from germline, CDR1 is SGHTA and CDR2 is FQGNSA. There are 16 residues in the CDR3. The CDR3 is CASSLGLAGWTDTPYF. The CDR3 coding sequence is TGTGCCAGCAGCTTGGGACTAGCGGGTTGGACAGATACGCCGTATTTT. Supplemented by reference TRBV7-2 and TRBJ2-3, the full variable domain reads GAGVSQSPSNKVTEKGKDVELRCDPISGHTALYWYRQSLGQGLEFLIYFQGNSAPDKSGLPSDRFSAERTGGSVSTLTIQRTQQEDSAVYLCASSLGLAGWTDTPYFGPGTRLTVL.

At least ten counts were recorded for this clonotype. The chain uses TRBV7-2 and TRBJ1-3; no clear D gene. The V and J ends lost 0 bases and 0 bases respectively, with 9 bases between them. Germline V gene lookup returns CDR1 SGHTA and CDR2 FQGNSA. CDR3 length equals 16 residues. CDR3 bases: TGTGCCAGCAGCTTAGCTCCCGTAGGCTCTGGAAACACCATATATTTT. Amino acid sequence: CASSLAPVGSGNTIYF.

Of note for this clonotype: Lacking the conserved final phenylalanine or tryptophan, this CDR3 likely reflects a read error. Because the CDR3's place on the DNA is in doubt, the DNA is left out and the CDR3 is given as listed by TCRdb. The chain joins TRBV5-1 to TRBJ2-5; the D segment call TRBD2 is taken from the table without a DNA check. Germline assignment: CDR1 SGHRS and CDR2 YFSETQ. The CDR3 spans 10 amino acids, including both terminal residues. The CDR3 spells CASSLGPRTS.

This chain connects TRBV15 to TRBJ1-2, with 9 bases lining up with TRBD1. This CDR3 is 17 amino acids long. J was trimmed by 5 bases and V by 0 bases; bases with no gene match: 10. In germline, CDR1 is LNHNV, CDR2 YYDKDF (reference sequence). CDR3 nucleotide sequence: TGTGCCACCAGCAGAGATACAGGGGGACAGGGTGTATATGGCTACACCTTC. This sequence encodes CATSRDTGGQGVYGYTF.

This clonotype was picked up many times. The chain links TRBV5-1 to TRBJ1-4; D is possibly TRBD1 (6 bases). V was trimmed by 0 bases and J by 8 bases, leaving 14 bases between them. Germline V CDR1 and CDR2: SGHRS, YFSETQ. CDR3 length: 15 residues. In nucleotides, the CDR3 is TGCGCCAGCAGCTTGGCCGGGGGCCATCGGGAAAAACTGTTTTTT. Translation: CASSLAGGHREKLFF.